The present entry profiles one T cell receptor (beta chain) with its context. Its antigen is unknown. No much larger clone is present one base from it, and per-base qualities are unavailable. This sample was taken from a study of CD8 T cells in Susac syndrome (dated by TCRdb to the late 2010s). At the level of the whole study: Repertoire sequencing was used to test whether CD8+ T cell activation and differentiation in Susac syndrome was antigen driven. Results and caveats for the whole study, not just this receptor: The number of individuals in the TCR sequencing and HLA analysis was acknowledged as relatively small.

RNA was extracted with the RNeasy kit and 0.5 to 1 ug was reverse transcribed using random hexamers. TCR beta CDR3 regions were amplified with the immunoSEQ multiplex PCR assay covering 54 Vbeta and 13 Jbeta segments. Bias from PCR amplification was corrected by using a synthetic template baseline for primer optimization and for computational correction. As for how the authors treated the data: Reads were annotated to V, D and J genes per IMGT and analyzed with immunoSEQ Analyzer, keeping only productive sequences. Clonality was calculated as one minus the Shannon entropy normalized by log2 of the number of productive unique sequences. For each patient and control, public and private clones were evaluated among the 100 most prevalent clones. Susac-specific clones were defined as absent from healthy and MS cohorts, over a thousand published viral clones and other ImmuneACCESS disease sequences. Using fastp trimming at Q25 and MiXCR clonotype assembly, TCRdb reanalyzed the public sequencing data and kept in-frame beta chains. Every CDR3 protein is listed once, alongside the most common genes and DNA of its rows. Clone size and V and J calls follow TCRdb, not the original study. For this sample the table gives 95,000 to 150,000 distinct CDR3 sequences, of which 85% to 95% were detected only once. Of the sample, 0.095% to 0.1% falls within the top ten clones.

From cysteine to phenylalanine, the CDR3 is 14 amino acids long. Only CDR3 DNA remains: 42 bases, in frame from the first base. The germline V gene provides CDR1 SGHAT and CDR2 FQNNGV. The germline ends are 12 bases apart after V is trimmed by 0 bases and J by 6 bases. High-throughput TCR beta sequencing profiled peripheral blood CD8+ and CD4+ T cells from healthy donors, Susac syndrome patients and multiple sclerosis patients. Healthy donors were age- and sex-matched controls. Bulk CD8+ and CD4+ T cells were purified by magnetic negative isolation, whereas CD8+ TEMRA cells were enriched by FACS. Blood was collected in EDTA tubes and processed within 24 hours, with PBMCs isolated through density gradient centrifugation. PBMCs destined for TCR sequencing were cryopreserved in liquid nitrogen and later thawed in a 37 °C water bath. A purity of at least 90% was achieved for sorted or isolated CD4+, CD8+ and CD8+ TEMRA cells.

The receptor comes from a human donor in good health. Material: CD4+ T cells from PBMCs. The sequence is built from TRBV11-2 and TRBJ2-7, and perhaps TRBD2 as D gene, on 6 matching bases. The CDR3 has the sequence CASSLEFGGTEQYF. The DNA sequence is given as TGTGCCAGCAGCTTAGAATTCGGGGGTACCGAGCAGTACTTC.